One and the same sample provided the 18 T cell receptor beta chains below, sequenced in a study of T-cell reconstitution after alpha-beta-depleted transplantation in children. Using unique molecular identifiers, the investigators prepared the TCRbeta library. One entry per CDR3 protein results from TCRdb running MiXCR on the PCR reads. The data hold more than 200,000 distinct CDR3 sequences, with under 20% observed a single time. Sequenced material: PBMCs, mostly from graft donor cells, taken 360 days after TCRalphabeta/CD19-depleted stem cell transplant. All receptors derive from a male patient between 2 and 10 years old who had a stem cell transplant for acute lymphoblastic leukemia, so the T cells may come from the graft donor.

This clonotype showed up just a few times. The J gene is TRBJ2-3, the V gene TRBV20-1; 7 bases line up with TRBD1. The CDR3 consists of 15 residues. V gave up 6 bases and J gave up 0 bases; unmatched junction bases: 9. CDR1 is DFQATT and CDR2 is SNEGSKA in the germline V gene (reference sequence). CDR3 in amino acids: CSAPPDRESTDTQYF. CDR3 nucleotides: TGCAGTGCCCCCCCTGACAGGGAAAGCACAGATACGCAGTATTTT.

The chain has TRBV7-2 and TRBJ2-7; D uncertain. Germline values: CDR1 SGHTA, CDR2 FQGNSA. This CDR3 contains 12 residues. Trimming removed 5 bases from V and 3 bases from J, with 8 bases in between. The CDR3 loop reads CASSGNGYEQYF. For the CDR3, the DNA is TGTGCCAGCAGCGGAAACGGCTACGAGCAGTACTTC.

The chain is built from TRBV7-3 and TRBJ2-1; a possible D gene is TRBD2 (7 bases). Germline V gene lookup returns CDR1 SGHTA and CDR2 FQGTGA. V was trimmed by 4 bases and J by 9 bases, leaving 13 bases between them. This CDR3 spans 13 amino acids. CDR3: CASSSRRGGEQFF. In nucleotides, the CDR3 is TGTGCCAGCAGCTCAAGGAGGGGGGGTGAGCAGTTCTTC.

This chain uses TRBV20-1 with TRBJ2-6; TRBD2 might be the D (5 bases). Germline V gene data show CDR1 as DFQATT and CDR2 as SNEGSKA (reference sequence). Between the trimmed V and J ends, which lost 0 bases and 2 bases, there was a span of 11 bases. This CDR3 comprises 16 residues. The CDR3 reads CSARDRRAPGANVLTF. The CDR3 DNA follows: TGCAGTGCTAGAGATAGGCGGGCTCCTGGGGCCAACGTCCTGACTTTC.

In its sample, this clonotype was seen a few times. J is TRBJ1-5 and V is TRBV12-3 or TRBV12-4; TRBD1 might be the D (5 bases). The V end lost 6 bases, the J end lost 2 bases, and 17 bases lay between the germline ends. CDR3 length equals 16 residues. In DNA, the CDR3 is TGTGCCAGCAGCCCCTCAGGGCGAGGCGGCAATCAGCCCCAGCATTTT. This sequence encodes CASSPSGRGGNQPQHF.

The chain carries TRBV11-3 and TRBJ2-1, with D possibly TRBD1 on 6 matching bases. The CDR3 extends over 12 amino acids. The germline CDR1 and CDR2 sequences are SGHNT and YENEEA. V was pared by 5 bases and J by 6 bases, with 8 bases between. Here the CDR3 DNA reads TGTGCCAGCAGCCAGGACAGCAATGAGCAGTTCTTC. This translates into CASSQDSNEQFF. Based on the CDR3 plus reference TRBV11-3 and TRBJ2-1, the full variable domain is EAGVVQSPRYKIIEKKQPVAFWCNPISGHNTLYWYLQNLGQGPELLIRYENEEAVDDSQLPKDRFSAERLKGVDSTLKIQPAELGDSAVYLCASSQDSNEQFFGPGTRLTVL.

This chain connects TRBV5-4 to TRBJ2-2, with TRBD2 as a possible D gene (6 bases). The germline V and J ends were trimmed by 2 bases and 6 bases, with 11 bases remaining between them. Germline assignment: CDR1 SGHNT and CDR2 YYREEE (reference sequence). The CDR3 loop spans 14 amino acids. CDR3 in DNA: TGTGCCAGCAGCTTTCTCGGGGGATCCGGGGAGCTGTTTTTT. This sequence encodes CASSFLGGSGELFF.

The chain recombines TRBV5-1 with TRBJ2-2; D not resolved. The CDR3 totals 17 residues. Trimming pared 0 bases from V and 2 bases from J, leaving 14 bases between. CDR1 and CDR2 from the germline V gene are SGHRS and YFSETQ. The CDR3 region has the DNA TGCGCCAGCAGCTTGGGCCCCGGCAGGCCAAACACCGGGGAGCTGTTTTTT. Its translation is CASSLGPGRPNTGELFF. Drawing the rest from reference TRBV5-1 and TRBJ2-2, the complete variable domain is KAGVTQTPRYLIKTRGQQVTLSCSPISGHRSVSWYQQTPGQGLQFLFEYFSETQRNKGNFPGRFSGRQFSNSRSEMNVSTLELGDSALYLCASSLGPGRPNTGELFFGEGSRLTVL.

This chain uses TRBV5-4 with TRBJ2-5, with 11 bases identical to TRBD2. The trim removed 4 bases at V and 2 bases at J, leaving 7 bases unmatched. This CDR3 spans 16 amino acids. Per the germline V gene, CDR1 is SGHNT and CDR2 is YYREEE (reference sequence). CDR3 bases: TGTGCCAGCAGCCCGAGGACTAGCGGGTCGCAAGAGACCCAGTACTTC. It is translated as CASSPRTSGSQETQYF.

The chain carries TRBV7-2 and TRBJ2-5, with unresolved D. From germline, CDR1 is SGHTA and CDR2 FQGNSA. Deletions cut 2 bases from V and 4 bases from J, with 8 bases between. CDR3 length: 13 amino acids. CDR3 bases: TGTGCCAGCAGCTTACGGTTTGGAGAGACCCAGTACTTC. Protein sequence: CASSLRFGETQYF.

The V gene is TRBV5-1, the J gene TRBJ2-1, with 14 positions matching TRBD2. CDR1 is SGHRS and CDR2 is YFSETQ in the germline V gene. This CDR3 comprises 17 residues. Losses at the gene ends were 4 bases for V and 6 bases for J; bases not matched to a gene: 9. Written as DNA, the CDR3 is TGCGCCAGCAGCCAGGGACTAGCGGGAGTAGGTCTCAATGAGCAGTTCTTC. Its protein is CASSQGLAGVGLNEQFF.

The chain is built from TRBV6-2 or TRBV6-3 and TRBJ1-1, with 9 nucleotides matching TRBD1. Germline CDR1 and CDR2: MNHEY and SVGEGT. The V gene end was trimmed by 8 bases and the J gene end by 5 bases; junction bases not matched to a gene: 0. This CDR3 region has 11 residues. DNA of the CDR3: TGTGCCAGCGGACAGGGGACTGAAGCTTTCTTT. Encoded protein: CASGQGTEAFF.

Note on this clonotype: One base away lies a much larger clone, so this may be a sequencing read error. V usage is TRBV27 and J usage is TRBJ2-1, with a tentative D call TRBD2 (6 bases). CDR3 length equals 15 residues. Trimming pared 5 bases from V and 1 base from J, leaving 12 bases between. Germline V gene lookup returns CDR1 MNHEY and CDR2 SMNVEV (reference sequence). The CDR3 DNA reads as TGTGCCAGCAGTGACGGGGAGGCGTCCTACAATGAGCAGTTCTTC. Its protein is CASSDGEASYNEQFF.

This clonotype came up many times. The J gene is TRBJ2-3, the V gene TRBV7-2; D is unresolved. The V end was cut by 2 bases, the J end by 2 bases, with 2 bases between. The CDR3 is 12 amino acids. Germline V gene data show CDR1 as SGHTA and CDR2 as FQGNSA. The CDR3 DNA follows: TGTGCCAGCAGCTTATACACAGATACGCAGTATTTT. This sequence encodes CASSLYTDTQYF. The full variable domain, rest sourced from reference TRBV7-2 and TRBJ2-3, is GAGVSQSPSNKVTEKGKDVELRCDPISGHTALYWYRQSLGQGLEFLIYFQGNSAPDKSGLPSDRFSAERTGGSVSTLTIQRTQQEDSAVYLCASSLYTDTQYFGPGTRLTVL.

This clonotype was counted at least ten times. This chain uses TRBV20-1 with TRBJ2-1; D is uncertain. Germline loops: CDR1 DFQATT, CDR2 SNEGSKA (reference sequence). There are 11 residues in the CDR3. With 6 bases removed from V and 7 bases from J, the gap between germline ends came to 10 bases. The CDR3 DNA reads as TGCAGTGCGGCCGGGTTAAATGAGCAGTTCTTC. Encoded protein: CSAAGLNEQFF.

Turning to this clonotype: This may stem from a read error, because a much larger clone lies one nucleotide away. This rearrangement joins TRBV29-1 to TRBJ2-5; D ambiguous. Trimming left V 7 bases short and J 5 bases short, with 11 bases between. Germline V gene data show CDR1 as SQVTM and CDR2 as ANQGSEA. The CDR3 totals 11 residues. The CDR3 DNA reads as TGCAGCGCCCCACTACGGGAGACCCAGTACTTC. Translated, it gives CSAPLRETQYF.

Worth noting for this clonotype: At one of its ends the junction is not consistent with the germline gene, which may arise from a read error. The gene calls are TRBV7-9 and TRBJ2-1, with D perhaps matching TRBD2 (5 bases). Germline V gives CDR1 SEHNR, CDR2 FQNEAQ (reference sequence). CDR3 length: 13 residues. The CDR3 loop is CASSPDSHNEQFF. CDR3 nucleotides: TGTGCCAGCAGCCCGGACTCCCACAATGAGCAGTTCTTC. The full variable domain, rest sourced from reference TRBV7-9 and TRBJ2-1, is DTGVSQNPRHKITKRGQNVTFRCDPISEHNRLYWYRQTLGQGPEFLTYFQNEAQLEKSRLLSDRFSAERPKGSFSTLEIQRTEQGDSAMYLCASSPDSHNEQFFGPGTRLTVL.

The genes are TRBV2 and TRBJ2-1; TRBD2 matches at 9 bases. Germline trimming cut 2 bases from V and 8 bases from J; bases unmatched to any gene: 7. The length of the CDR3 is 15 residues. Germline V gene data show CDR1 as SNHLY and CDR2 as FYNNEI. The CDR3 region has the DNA TGTGCCAGCAGTGAACTCGCGGGGGGGCTCGATGAGCAGTTCTTC. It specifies CASSELAGGLDEQFF.